This section outlines one T cell receptor (beta chain) sequence together with its context. MiXCR, applied by TCRdb to the 5' RACE reads, yields one record per CDR3 protein. The sample contains tens of thousands of distinct CDR3 sequences, 8% to 10% of which appear only once. These data are taken from a study of chronic HIV infection and antiretroviral therapy. The CDR3 length is 15 residues. Germline trimming cut 4 bases from V and 7 bases from J; bases unmatched to any gene: 11. Germline lookup yields CDR1 DFQATT and CDR2 SNEGSKA (reference sequence). This receptor was identified in an adult who had HIV and had not received antiretroviral therapy, or was an uninfected healthy control (not recorded which). Material for sequencing was peripheral blood. This chain joins TRBV20-1 and TRBJ1-4; 8 bases match TRBD1. CDR3 sequence (DNA): TGCAGTGCTAAAGAATTGGACAGGGAAAGTGAAAAACTGTTTTTT. Amino acid sequence: CSAKELDRESEKLFF.